This T cell receptor (beta chain) was sequenced in a study of blood T cell repertoires in COVID-19. For the study at large: From the United States, Italy and Spain came samples of acute and convalescent COVID-19. PBMCs, B-cell-depleted T cells, or T cells were the source of the cDNA or gDNA that made up the material.

The V end lost 3 bases, the J end lost 1 base, and 10 bases lay between the germline ends. CDR3 length equals 14 residues. The V gene's germline CDR1 is SGDLS and CDR2 YYNGEE. TCRdb's copy holds only in-frame clones and misses some; the assay was immunoSEQ multiplex PCR. The data contain some 20,000 clones, about 83% of them singletons. The sequence was collected from a human donor in a cohort sampled during active COVID-19. Material: peripheral blood. The gene calls are TRBV9 and TRBJ1-1; D is perhaps TRBD1 (6 bases). DNA for the CDR3: TGTGCCAGCAGCGGGCGACAGGCGAACACTGAAGCTTTCTTT. Translated, it gives CASSGRQANTEAFF.